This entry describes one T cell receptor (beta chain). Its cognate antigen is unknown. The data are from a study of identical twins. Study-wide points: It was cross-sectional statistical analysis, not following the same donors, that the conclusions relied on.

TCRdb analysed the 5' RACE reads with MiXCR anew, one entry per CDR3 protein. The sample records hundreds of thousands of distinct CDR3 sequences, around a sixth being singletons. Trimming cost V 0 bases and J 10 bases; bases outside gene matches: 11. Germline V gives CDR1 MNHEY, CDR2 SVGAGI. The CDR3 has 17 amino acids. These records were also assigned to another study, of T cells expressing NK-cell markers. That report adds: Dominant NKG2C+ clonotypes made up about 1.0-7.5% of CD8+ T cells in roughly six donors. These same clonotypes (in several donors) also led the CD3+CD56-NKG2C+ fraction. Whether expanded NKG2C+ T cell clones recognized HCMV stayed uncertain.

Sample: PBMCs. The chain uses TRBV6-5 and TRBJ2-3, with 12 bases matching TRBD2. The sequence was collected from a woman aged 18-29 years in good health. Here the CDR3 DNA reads TGTGCCAGCAGTTACTCAAGACTAGCGGGGGCCGGGGGCCCGCAGTATTTT. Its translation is CASSYSRLAGAGGPQYF.